The 14 T cell receptor beta chains reported below all come from one sample, sequenced in a study of siplizumab effects on memory and regulatory T cells. Produced via immunoSEQ multiplex PCR; TCRdb's table is partial and in-frame only. The sample holds 100,000 or so clones, 80% to 95% seen once. The sample consisted of CD4+ T cells sorted from blood. The receptors come from a human donor in good health. Some clones in this sample may be carry-over from other donors' samples.

V is TRBV6-1 and J is TRBJ1-5; possible D gene TRBD1, 6 bases. Germline CDR1 reads MNHNS; CDR2 reads SASEGT. The CDR3 runs to 14 residues. The germline V and J ends were trimmed by 6 bases and 4 bases, with 13 bases remaining between them. The CDR3 protein is CASSTDRMNQPQHF. The CDR3 bases are TGTGCCAGCAGCACCGACAGGATGAATCAGCCCCAGCATTTT.

The chain links TRBV15 to TRBJ1-4; 8 nucleotides agree with TRBD1. Unmatched junction bases numbered 9, after V lost 5 bases and J lost 7 bases. The CDR3 spans 15 residues. Germline values: CDR1 LNHNV, CDR2 YYDKDF (reference sequence). CDR3 sequence (DNA): TGTGCCACCAGCCGGACAGGGAGGGAACCTGAAAAACTGTTTTTT. Translated, it gives CATSRTGREPEKLFF. Full variable domain (rest looked up from reference TRBV15 and TRBJ1-4): DAMVIQNPRYQVTQFGKPVTLSCSQTLNHNVMYWYQQKSSQAPKLLFHYYDKDFNNEADTPDNFQSRRPNTSFCFLDIRSPGLGDTAMYLCATSRTGREPEKLFFGSGTQLSVL.

This sequence joins TRBV6-5 and TRBJ2-1; 10 bases map to TRBD2. CDR3 length equals 13 residues. Germline values: CDR1 MNHEY, CDR2 SVGAGI. With V trimmed by 6 bases and J by 7 bases, 3 bases remained unmatched. The CDR3 DNA is TGTGCCAGCAGCCGAGCGGGAGGGAATGAGCAGTTCTTC. Its translation is CASSRAGGNEQFF.

The chain couples TRBV2 to TRBJ2-7, with D unclear. V was pared by 4 bases and J by 1 base, with 8 bases between. The CDR3 is 13 amino acids. Germline lookup yields CDR1 SNHLY and CDR2 FYNNEI. CDR3 sequence (DNA): TGTGCCAGCAGTGTAGAGCTGTCCTACGAGCAGTACTTC. Encoded protein: CASSVELSYEQYF. Full variable domain (rest looked up from reference TRBV2 and TRBJ2-7): EPEVTQTPSHQVTQMGQEVILRCVPISNHLYFYWYRQILGQKVEFLVSFYNNEISEKSEIFDDQFSVERPDGSNFTLKIRSTKLEDSAMYFCASSVELSYEQYFGPGTRLTVT.

As for this clone: The sample has other DNA sequences that encode this CDR3 too. The CDR3, as DNA: TGTGCCAGCAGCTTGGCAGGGGCTACTGAAGCTTTCTTT. Protein: CASSLAGATEAFF. V gene TRBV5-4 combines with J gene TRBJ1-1, with TRBD1 as a possible D gene (6 bases). The V end was cut by 0 bases, the J end by 5 bases, with 8 bases between. The CDR3 is made up of 13 amino acids. Germline loops: CDR1 SGHNT, CDR2 YYREEE (reference sequence).

The chain is built from TRBV5-5 and TRBJ2-7; no firm D call. The V gene lost 7 bases and the J gene lost 1 base, with 18 bases spanning the gap. The germline V gene encodes CDR1 SGHKS and CDR2 YYEKEE (reference sequence). The CDR3 sequence is 15 residues long. The CDR3 is CASASQEPGSYEQYF. CDR3 DNA sequence: TGTGCCAGCGCTTCTCAAGAGCCAGGATCCTACGAGCAGTACTTC.

V is TRBV4-1 and J is TRBJ2-1; D unresolved. The V gene's germline CDR1 is MGHRA and CDR2 YSYEKL. The CDR3 sequence is 12 residues long. With 1 base removed from V and 10 bases from J, the gap between germline ends came to 8 bases. The CDR3 reads CASSQVRSEQFF. The CDR3 DNA follows: TGCGCCAGCAGCCAAGTACGCTCGGAGCAGTTCTTC.

The chain is built from TRBV7-6 and TRBJ2-5, with 9 positions matching TRBD2. Germline assignment: CDR1 SGHVS and CDR2 FNYEAQ. Trimming cost V 5 bases and J 2 bases; bases outside gene matches: 6. This CDR3 spans 15 amino acids. The chain's CDR3 is CASSQSTSGQETQYF. For the CDR3, the DNA is TGTGCCAGCAGCCAATCCACTAGCGGGCAAGAGACCCAGTACTTC.

The rearrangement uses TRBV4-1 and TRBJ2-7, with D tentatively TRBD1 (6 bases). Germline lookup yields CDR1 MGHRA and CDR2 YSYEKL. The CDR3 length is 15 residues. Deletions cut 4 bases from V and 5 bases from J, with 18 bases between. The CDR3 coding sequence is TGCGCCAGCAGCCCTCAGGGGACATTGGGCGACGAGCAGTACTTC. This sequence encodes CASSPQGTLGDEQYF.

Only one count was recorded for this clone. CDR3 DNA: TGCAGTGCTTGGACCGATGAAAAACTGTTTTTT. Protein: CSAWTDEKLFF. The chain recombines TRBV20-1 with TRBJ1-4; no definite D call. This CDR3 spans 11 amino acids. CDR1 and CDR2 from the germline V gene are DFQATT and SNEGSKA (reference sequence). The ends were cut back, 5 bases at V and 6 bases at J, with 7 bases in the middle.

As for this clone: A junction boundary mismatches the germline segment, possibly from a read error. The chain combines TRBV6-4 with TRBJ1-2, with D possibly matching TRBD1 (6 bases). Germline V lookup: CDR1 MRHNA, CDR2 SNTAGT. The CDR3 length is 11 residues. CDR3 region: CASSDSEGDLW. CDR3 bases: TGTGCCAGCAGTGACTCGGAGGGGGACCTATGG.

The chain is built from TRBV5-1 and TRBJ2-7; 8 positions match TRBD2. Trimming cost V 6 bases and J 2 bases; bases outside gene matches: 4. CDR3 length: 13 amino acids. Germline loops: CDR1 SGHRS, CDR2 YFSETQ. This chain's CDR3 is CASNSGTTYEQYF. The CDR3, as DNA: TGCGCCAGCAATAGCGGGACGACCTACGAGCAGTACTTC.

V usage is TRBV6-4 and J usage is TRBJ2-4; no definite D call. Germline-derived CDR1 and CDR2 are MRHNA and SNTAGT. This CDR3 contains 14 residues. With 3 bases removed from V and 7 bases from J, the gap between germline ends came to 13 bases. CDR3: CASSEGLGSNIQYF. The CDR3 DNA follows: TGTGCCAGCAGTGAGGGTCTGGGTTCCAACATTCAGTACTTC.

On this clone: Lacking the conserved final phenylalanine or tryptophan, this CDR3 likely reflects a read error. V usage is TRBV28 and J usage is TRBJ1-5; 9 bases align to TRBD1. J was trimmed by 7 bases and V by 4 bases; bases with no gene match: 5. Germline V gives CDR1 MDHEN, CDR2 SYDVKM. There are 14 residues in the CDR3. The CDR3 reads CASSSGQGWQPQHL. In nucleotides, the CDR3 is TGTGCCAGCAGTTCGGGACAGGGTTGGCAGCCCCAGCATCTT.